This T cell receptor beta chain was captured in a study of cytomegalovirus exposure and HLA in healthy donors. Study-wide points: The records held CMV serostatus as the only immune exposure information. Accurate prediction of HLA-A and HLA-B alleles (for most subjects) was reportedly achieved from TCR beta sequences. A later analysis associated 16,000 or so TCR beta sequences with HLA alleles at a 0.05 false discovery rate.

At collection, donors were nominally healthy, but unrecorded immune exposures were probable. With respect to this clone: What it binds is not known.

Both 60 Vbeta primers and 13 Jbeta primers went into the PCR. This table comes from immunoSEQ multiplex PCR, and its TCRdb copy is limited to in-frame clones, with some not included. The table has some 170,000 clones, roughly 82% seen once; the top ten hold 1.5% to 2%. After removal of 4 bases from V and 1 base from J, the junction contained 2 bases not matched to a gene. The CDR3 covers 13 residues. Per germline, CDR1 SQVTM and CDR2 ANQGSEA. The rearrangement joins TRBV29-1 to TRBJ2-5; TRBD2 aligns across 8 bases. Sequencing was performed on PBMCs. This TCR derives from a woman in her 30s in good health and CMV-seronegative. CDR3 protein: CSVAGGGQETQYF. The CDR3 bases are TGCAGCGTTGCCGGGGGGGGCCAAGAGACCCAGTACTTC.